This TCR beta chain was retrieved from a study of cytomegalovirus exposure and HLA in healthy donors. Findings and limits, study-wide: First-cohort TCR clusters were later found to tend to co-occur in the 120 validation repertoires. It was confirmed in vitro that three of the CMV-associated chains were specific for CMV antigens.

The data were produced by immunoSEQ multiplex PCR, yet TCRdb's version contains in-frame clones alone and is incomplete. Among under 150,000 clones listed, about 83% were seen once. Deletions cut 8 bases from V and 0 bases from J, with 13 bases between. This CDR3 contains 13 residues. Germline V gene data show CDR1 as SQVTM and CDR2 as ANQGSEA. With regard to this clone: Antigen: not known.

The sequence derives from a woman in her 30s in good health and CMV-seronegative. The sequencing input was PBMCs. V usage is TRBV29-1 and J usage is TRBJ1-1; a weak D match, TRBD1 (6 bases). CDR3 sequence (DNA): TGCAGCATCCGTGGACAGATGAACACTGAAGCTTTCTTT. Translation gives CSIRGQMNTEAFF.